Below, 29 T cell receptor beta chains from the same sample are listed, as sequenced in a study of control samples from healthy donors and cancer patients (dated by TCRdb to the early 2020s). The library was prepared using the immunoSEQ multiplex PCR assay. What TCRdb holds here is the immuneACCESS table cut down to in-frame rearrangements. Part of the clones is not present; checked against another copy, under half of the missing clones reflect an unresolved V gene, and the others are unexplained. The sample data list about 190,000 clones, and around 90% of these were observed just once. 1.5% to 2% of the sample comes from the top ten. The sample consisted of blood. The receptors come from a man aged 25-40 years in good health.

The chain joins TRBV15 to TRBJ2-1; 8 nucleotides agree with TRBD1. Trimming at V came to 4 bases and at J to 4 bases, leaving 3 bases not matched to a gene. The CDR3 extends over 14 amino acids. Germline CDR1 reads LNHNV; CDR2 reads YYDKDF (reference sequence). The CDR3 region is CATSTDRDYNEQFF. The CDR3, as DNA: TGTGCCACCAGCACGGACAGGGATTACAATGAGCAGTTCTTC. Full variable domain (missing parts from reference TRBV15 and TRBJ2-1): DAMVIQNPRYQVTQFGKPVTLSCSQTLNHNVMYWYQQKSSQAPKLLFHYYDKDFNNEADTPDNFQSRRPNTSFCFLDIRSPGLGDTAMYLCATSTDRDYNEQFFGPGTRLTVL.

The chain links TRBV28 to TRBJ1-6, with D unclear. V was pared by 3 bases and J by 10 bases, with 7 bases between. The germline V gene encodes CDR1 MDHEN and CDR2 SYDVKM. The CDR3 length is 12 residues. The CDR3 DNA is TGTGCCAGCAGTTTTCGCGGCTCACCCCTCCACTTT. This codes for CASSFRGSPLHF.

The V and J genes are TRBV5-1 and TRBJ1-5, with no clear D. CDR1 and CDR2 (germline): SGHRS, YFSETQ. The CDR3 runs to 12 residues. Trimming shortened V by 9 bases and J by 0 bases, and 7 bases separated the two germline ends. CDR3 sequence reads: CATSYSNQPQHF. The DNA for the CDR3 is TGCGCCACCTCTTATAGCAATCAGCCCCAGCATTTT.

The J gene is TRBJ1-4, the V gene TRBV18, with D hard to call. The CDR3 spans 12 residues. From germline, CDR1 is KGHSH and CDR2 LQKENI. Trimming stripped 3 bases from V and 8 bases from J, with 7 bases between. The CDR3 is CASSPRGEKLFF. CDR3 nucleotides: TGTGCCAGCTCACCTCGGGGAGAAAAACTGTTTTTT.

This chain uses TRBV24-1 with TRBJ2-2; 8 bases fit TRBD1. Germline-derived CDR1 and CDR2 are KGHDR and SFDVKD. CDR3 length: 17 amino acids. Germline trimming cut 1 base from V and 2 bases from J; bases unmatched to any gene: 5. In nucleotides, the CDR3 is TGTGCCACCAGTGATTTCGGCGGACAGGGAAACACCGGGGAGCTGTTTTTT. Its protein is CATSDFGGQGNTGELFF.

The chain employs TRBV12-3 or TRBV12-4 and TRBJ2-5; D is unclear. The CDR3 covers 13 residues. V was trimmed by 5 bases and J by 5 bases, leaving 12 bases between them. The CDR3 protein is CASSPGSQETQYF. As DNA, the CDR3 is TGTGCCAGCAGTCCTGGGTCCCAGGAGACCCAGTACTTC.

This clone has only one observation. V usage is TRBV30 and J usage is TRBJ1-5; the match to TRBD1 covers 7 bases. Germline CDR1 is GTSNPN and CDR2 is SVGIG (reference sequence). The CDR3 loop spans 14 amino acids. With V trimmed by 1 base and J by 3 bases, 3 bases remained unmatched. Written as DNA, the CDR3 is TGTGCCTGGAGTGGGACAGGCAACAATCAGCCCCAGCATTTT. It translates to CAWSGTGNNQPQHF. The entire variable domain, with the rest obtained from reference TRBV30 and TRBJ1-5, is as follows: SQTIHQWPATLVQPVGSPLSLECTVEGTSNPNLYWYRQAAGRGLQLLFYSVGIGQISSEVPQNLSASRPQDRQFILSSKKLLLSDSGFYLCAWSGTGNNQPQHFGDGTRLSIL.

The CDR3, as DNA: TGTGCCAGCAGCTTAAGCGGGCTTAACATTCAGTACTTC. As protein: CASSLSGLNIQYF. The chain joins TRBV7-8 to TRBJ2-4; D perhaps matches TRBD2 (6 bases). Per the germline V gene, CDR1 is SGHVS and CDR2 is FQNEAQ. The CDR3 contains 13 residues. V was shortened by 2 bases and J by 7 bases, with 9 bases between the two germline ends.

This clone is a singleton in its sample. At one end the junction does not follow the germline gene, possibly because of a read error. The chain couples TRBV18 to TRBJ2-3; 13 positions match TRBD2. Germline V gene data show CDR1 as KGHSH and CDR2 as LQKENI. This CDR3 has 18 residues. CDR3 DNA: TGTGCCGGCTCAGGCCCGACTAGCGGGGGGCTCCAGGGGGATACGCAGTATTTT. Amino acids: CAGSGPTSGGLQGDTQYF. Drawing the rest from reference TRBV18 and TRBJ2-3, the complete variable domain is NAGVMQNPRHLVRRRGQEARLRCSPMKGHSHVYWYRQLPEEGLKFMVYLQKENIIDESGMPKERFSAEFPKEGPSILRIQQVVRGDSAAYFCAGSGPTSGGLQGDTQYFGPGTRLTVL.

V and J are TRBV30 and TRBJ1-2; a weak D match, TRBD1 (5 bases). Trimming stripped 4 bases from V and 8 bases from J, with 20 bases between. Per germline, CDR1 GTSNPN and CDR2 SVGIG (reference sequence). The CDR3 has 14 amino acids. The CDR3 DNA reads TGTGCCTGGACTCTCCTCGGGGGTTCGGGGGGCTACACCTTC. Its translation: CAWTLLGGSGGYTF. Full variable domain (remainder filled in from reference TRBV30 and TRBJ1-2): SQTIHQWPATLVQPVGSPLSLECTVEGTSNPNLYWYRQAAGRGLQLLFYSVGIGQISSEVPQNLSASRPQDRQFILSSKKLLLSDSGFYLCAWTLLGGSGGYTFGSGTRLTVV.

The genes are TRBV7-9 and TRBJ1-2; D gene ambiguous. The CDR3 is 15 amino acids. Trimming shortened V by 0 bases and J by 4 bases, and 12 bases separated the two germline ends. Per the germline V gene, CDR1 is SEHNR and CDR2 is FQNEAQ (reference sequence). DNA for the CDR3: TGTGCCAGCAGCTTAGCAGTGGGCGCAGCCTATGGCTACACCTTC. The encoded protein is CASSLAVGAAYGYTF.

CDR3 in DNA: TGCGCCAGCAGCCCCGAATTCTATAATTCACCCCTCCACTTT. This codes for CASSPEFYNSPLHF. The genes are TRBV5-1 and TRBJ1-6; the D is unclear. Germline V gene sequence: CDR1 SGHRS, CDR2 YFSETQ. The V and J ends lost 4 bases and 3 bases respectively, with 8 bases between them. The CDR3 consists of 14 residues.

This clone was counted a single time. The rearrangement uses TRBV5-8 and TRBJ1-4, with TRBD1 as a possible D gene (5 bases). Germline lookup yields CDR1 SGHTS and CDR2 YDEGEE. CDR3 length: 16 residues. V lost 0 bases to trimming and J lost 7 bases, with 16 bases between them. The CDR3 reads CASSLGGAGDGEKLFF. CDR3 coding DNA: TGTGCCAGCAGCTTGGGAGGCGCGGGGGACGGTGAAAAACTGTTTTTT.

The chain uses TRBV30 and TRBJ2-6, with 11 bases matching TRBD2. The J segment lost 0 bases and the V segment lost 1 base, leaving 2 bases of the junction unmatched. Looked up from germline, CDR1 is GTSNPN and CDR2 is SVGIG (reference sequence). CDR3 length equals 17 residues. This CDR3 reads CAWSGLAGFSGANVLTF. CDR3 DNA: TGTGCCTGGAGTGGACTAGCGGGGTTCTCTGGGGCCAACGTCCTGACTTTC.

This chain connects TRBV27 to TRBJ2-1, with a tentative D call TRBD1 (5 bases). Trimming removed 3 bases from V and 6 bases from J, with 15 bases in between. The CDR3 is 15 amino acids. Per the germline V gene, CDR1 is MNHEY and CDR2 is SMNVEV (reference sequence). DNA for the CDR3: TGTGCCAGCAGTTTGACAGCTAGACCTTCCAATGAGCAGTTCTTC. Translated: CASSLTARPSNEQFF.

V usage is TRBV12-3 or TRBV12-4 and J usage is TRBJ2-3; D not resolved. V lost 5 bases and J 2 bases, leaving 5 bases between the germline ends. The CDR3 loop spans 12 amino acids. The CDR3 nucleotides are TGTGCCAGCAGTGATAACACAGATACGCAGTATTTT. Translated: CASSDNTDTQYF.

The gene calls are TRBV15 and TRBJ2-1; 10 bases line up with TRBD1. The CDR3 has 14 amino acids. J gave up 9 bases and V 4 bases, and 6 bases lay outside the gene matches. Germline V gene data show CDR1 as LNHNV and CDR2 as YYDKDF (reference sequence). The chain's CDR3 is CATSTLDRGREQFF. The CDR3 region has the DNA TGTGCCACCAGCACCCTCGACAGGGGGCGTGAGCAGTTCTTC.

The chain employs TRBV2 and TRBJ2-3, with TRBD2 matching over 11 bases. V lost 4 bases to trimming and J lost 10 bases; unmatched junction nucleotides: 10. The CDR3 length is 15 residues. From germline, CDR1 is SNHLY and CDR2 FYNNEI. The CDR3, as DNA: TGTGCCAGCAGTGGGGTTAGCGGGGGGGCCGGCTCGCAGTATTTT. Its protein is CASSGVSGGAGSQYF.

The CDR3 loop reads CASSNPGQVSNVLTF. The CDR3 DNA sequence: TGTGCCAGCAGTAACCCGGGACAGGTCTCCAACGTCCTGACTTTC. The chain carries TRBV2 and TRBJ2-6, with 8 bases identical to TRBD1. CDR1 and CDR2 from the germline V gene are SNHLY and FYNNEI. This CDR3 is 15 amino acids long. Trimming cost V 5 bases and J 8 bases; bases outside gene matches: 8.

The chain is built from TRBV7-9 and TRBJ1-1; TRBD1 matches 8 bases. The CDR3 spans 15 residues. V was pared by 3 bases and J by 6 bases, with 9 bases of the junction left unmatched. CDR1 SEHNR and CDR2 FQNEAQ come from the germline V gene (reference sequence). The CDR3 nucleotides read TGTGCCAGCAGCTTCGGACAGGGTGGGTCCTCTGAAGCTTTCTTT. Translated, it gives CASSFGQGGSSEAFF.

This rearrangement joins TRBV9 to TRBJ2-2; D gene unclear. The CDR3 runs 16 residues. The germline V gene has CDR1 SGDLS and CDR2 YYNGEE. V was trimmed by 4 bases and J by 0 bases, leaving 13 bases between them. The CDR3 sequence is CASSMSYYANTGELFF. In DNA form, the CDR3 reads TGTGCCAGCAGCATGAGTTACTACGCGAACACCGGGGAGCTGTTTTTT. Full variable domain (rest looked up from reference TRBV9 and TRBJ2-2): DSGVTQTPKHLITATGQRVTLRCSPRSGDLSVYWYQQSLDQGLQFLIQYYNGEERAKGNILERFSAQQFPDLHSELNLSSLELGDSALYFCASSMSYYANTGELFFGEGSRLTVL.

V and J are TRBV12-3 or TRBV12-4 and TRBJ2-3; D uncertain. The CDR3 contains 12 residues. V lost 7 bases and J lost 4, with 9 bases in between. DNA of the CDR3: TGTGCCAGCACCTGGGGTCCAGATACGCAGTATTTT. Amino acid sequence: CASTWGPDTQYF.

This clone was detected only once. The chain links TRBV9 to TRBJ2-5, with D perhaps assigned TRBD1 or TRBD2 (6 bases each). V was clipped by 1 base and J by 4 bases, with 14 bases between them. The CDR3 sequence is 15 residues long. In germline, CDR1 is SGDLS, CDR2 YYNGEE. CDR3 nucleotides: TGTGCCAGCAGCGTATCCTGGGGGGCTTTAGAGACCCAGTACTTC. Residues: CASSVSWGALETQYF.

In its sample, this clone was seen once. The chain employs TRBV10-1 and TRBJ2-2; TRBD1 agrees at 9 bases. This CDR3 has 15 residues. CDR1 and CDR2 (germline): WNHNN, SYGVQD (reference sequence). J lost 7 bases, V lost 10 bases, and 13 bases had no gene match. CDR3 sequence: CATVPGTGKFGELFF. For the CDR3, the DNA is TGCGCCACCGTGCCCGGGACAGGGAAATTCGGGGAGCTGTTTTTT.

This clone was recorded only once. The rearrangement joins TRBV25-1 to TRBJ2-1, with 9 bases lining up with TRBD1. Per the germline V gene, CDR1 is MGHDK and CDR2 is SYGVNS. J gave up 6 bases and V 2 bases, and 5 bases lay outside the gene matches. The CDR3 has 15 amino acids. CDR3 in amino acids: CASSEGGTGSNEQFF. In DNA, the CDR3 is TGTGCCAGCAGTGAAGGCGGGACAGGGTCCAATGAGCAGTTCTTC. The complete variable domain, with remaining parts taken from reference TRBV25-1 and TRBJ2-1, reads EADIYQTPRYLVIGTGKKITLECSQTMGHDKMYWYQQDPGMELHLIHYSYGVNSTEKGDLSSESTVSRIRTEHFPLTLESARPSHTSQYLCASSEGGTGSNEQFFGPGTRLTVL.

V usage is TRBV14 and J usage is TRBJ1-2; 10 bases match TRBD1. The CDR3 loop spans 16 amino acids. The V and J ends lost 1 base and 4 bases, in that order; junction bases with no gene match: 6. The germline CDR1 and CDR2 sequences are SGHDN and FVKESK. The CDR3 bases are TGTGCCAGCAGCCAAGTTGGGACAGGGGACCTCTATGGCTACACCTTC. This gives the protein CASSQVGTGDLYGYTF.

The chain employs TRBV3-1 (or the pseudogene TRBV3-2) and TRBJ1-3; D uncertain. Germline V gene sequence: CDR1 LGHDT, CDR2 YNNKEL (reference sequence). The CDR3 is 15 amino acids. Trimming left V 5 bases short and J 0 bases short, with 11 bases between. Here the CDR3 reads CASSSTVPSGNTIYF. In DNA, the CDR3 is TGTGCCAGCAGCTCCACAGTTCCCTCTGGAAACACCATATATTTT.

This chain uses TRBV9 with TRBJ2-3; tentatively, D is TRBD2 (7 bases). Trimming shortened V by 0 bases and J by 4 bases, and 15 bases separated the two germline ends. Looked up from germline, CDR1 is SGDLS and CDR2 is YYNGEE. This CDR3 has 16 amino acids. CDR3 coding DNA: TGTGCCAGCAGCGTAGACGTAGGGGGGGGCGCAGATACGCAGTATTTT. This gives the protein CASSVDVGGGADTQYF.

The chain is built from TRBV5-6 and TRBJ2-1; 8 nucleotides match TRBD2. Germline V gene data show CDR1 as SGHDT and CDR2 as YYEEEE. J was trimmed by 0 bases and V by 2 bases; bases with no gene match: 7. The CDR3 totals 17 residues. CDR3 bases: TGTGCCAGCAGCTTTTGGCGGGGGGCTAGCTCCTACAATGAGCAGTTCTTC. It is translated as CASSFWRGASSYNEQFF.